This record covers a single TCR beta chain. What it binds is unknown. PCR primers comprised 60 Vbeta and 13 Jbeta primers. TCRdb's table, derived via immunoSEQ multiplex PCR, lists solely in-frame clones and lacks some. This table has 150,000 to 200,000 clones, 81% appearing once. This record belongs to a study of cytomegalovirus exposure and HLA in healthy donors. Study conclusions and caveats: TCR beta V- and J-gene trimming, according to a later analysis, was linked to a missense DCLRE1C variant. Presence/absence results assume similar sequencing depth per donor, which may not hold. Previously analyzed data showed that most TCR beta V segments were productive at a frequency of about 87% or about 30%.

The CDR3 totals 14 residues. Trimming took 0 bases from V and 1 from J, leaving 8 bases between them. Germline V gene lookup returns CDR1 GTSNPN and CDR2 SVGIG (reference sequence). The rearrangement uses TRBV30 and TRBJ2-3; no firm D call. Material: PBMCs. The sequence was collected from a man in his fifties in good health and CMV-seropositive. The CDR3 sequence is CAWSVGTRTDTQYF. In nucleotides, the CDR3 is TGTGCCTGGAGTGTTGGCACCCGCACAGATACGCAGTATTTT.